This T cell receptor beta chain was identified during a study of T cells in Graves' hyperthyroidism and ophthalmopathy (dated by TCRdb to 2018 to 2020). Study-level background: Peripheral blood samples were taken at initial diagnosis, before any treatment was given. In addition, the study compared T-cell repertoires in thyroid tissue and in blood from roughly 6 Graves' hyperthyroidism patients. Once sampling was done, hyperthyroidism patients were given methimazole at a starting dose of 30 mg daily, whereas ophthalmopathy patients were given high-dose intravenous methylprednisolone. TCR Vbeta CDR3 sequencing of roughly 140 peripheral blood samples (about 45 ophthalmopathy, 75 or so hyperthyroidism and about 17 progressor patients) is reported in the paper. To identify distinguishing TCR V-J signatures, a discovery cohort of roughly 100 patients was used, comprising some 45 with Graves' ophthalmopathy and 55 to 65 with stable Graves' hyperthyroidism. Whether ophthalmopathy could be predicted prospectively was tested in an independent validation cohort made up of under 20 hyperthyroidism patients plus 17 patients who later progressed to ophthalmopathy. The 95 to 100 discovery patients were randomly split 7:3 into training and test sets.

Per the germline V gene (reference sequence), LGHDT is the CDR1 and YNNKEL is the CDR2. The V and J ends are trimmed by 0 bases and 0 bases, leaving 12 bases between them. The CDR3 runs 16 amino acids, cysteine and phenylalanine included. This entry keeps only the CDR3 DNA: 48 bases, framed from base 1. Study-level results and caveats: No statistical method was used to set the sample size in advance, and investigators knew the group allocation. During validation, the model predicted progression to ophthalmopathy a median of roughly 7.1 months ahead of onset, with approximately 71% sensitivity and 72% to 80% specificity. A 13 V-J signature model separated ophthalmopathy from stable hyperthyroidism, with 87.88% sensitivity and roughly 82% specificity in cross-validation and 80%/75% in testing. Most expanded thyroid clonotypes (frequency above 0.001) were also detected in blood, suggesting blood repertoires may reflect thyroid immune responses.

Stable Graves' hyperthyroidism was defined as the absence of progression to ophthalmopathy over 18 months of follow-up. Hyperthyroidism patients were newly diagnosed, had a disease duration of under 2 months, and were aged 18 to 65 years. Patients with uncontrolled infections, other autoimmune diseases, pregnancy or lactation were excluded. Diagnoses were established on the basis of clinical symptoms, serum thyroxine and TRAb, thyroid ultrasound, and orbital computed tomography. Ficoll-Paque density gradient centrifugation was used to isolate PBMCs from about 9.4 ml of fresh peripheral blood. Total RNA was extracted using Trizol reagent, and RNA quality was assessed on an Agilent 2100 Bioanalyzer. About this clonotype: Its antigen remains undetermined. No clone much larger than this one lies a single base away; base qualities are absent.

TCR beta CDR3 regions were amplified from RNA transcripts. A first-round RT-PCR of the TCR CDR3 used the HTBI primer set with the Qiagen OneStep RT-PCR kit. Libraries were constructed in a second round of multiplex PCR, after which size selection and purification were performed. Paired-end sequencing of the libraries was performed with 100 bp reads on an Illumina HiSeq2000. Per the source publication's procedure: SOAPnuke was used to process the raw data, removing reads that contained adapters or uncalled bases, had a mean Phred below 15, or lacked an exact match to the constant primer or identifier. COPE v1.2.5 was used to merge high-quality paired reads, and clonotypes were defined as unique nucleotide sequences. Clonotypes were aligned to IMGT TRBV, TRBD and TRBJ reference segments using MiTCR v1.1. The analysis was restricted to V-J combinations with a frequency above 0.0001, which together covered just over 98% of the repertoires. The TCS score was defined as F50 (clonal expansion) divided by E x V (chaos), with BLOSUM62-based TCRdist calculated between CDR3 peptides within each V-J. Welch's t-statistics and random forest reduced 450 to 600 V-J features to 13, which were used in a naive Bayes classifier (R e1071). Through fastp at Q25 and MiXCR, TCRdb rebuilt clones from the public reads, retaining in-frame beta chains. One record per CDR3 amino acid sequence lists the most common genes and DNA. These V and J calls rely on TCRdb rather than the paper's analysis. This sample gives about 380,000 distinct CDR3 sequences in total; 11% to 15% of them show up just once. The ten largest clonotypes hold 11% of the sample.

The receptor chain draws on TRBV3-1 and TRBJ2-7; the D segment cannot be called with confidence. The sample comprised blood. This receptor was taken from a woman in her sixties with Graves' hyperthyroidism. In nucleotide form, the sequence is TGTGCCAGCAGCCAAGATTATCGTTACCTCTCCTACGAGCAGTACTTC. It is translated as CASSQDYRYLSYEQYF.